The entry that follows covers one T cell receptor (beta chain) sequence. Its antigen is still unknown. These data come from a study of cytomegalovirus exposure and HLA in healthy donors. The PCR used 60 Vbeta and 13 Jbeta primers. Profiled with immunoSEQ multiplex PCR; TCRdb holds only in-frame clones, not every one. Found here are some 120,000 clones, 75% to 85% of them singletons; the top ten hold 9% to 9.5%. The study's findings and limits: When analyzed later, a missense DCLRE1C variant was found to be linked to TCR beta V- and J-gene trimming. Immune exposure was documented only through CMV serostatus. In a later analysis, CMV-associated beta chains were mostly HLA-associated, it appeared.

Germline V CDR1 and CDR2: MNHNS, SASEGT. The length of the CDR3 is 15 residues. V gave up 0 bases and J gave up 1 base, with 9 bases separating them. V is TRBV6-1 and J is TRBJ1-1, with unresolved D. The sequencing input was PBMCs. This clonotype originated in a woman between 45 and 60 years old in good health and CMV-seropositive. This CDR3 is CASSEASPRNTEAFF. The CDR3 DNA is TGTGCCAGCAGTGAAGCCTCCCCCAGGAACACTGAAGCTTTCTTT.